This TCR beta chain was captured in a study of radiation and T cells in renal cell carcinoma. The CDR3 is 14 amino acids. Germline loops: CDR1 MNHEY, CDR2 SMNVEV (reference sequence). The V gene end was trimmed by 4 bases and the J gene end by 7 bases; junction bases not matched to a gene: 8. Time point of the sample: blood 2 weeks post-SBRT. Treatment given: 15 Gy SBRT to primary tumor, nephrectomy 4 weeks later. The assay was immunoSEQ multiplex PCR, and TCRdb's table has in-frame clones only and misses some. The table lists 120,000 or so clones, over 75% of them singletons. The chain is built from TRBV27 and TRBJ1-2, with 8 nucleotides matching TRBD1. Sequencing was performed on blood, taken from a patient whose treatment included radiotherapy and nephrectomy. The clonotype was recovered from a woman aged 55-69 years with renal cell carcinoma. CDR3 DNA sequence: TGTGCCAGCAGTTCGGACAGGGAGGTAGCTGGCTACACCTTC. This sequence encodes CASSSDREVAGYTF.